The 30 T cell receptor beta chains listed next were all sequenced from one sample in a study of spatial heterogeneity in lung cancer. Noted time point: sample taken at primary tumor resection. Unsorted whole RNA of tumor, nontumor lung or frozen PBMC was sequenced. Using its own MiXCR run on the 5' RACE reads, TCRdb lists one record per CDR3 protein. The sample lists some 85,000 distinct CDR3 sequences; around 21% were seen once. The sample in question was PBMCs, obtained at surgery. The source of these receptors is a male donor with early-stage non-small cell lung cancer.

This clonotype was found a few times. The chain combines TRBV7-9 with TRBJ1-5, with D uncertain. The CDR3 has 15 amino acids. V lost 0 bases, J lost 6 bases, and 12 bases lay in between. Germline CDR1 and CDR2: SEHNR and FQNEAQ (reference sequence). CDR3 loop: CASSLAGNGLQPQHF. Written as DNA, the CDR3 is TGTGCCAGCAGCTTAGCGGGAAACGGTCTTCAGCCCCAGCATTTT.

This clonotype has only a few counts. CDR3 amino acids: CASSWRQGQSETQYF. In DNA form, the CDR3 reads TGCGCCAGCAGCTGGAGACAGGGACAGTCAGAGACCCAGTACTTC. The chain recombines TRBV5-1 with TRBJ2-5, with 7 bases that match TRBD1. CDR1 and CDR2 from the germline V gene are SGHRS and YFSETQ. With 3 bases clipped from V and 4 bases from J, the junction kept 9 bases outside the gene matches. The CDR3 is made up of 15 amino acids.

In its sample, this clonotype was seen many times. The J gene is TRBJ2-1, the V gene TRBV2; no clear D gene. The CDR3 length is 14 residues. The germline V gene encodes CDR1 SNHLY and CDR2 FYNNEI. V was trimmed by 5 bases and J by 0 bases, leaving 8 bases between them. CDR3 loop: CASSLESSYNEQFF. The CDR3 nucleotides read TGTGCCAGCAGTCTGGAAAGCTCCTACAATGAGCAGTTCTTC.

This clonotype was counted a few times. The chain carries TRBV6-2 or TRBV6-3 and TRBJ2-5; D uncertain. In germline, CDR1 is MNHEY, CDR2 SVGEGT. Trimming took off 7 bases at V and 2 bases at J, with 11 bases between the two ends. CDR3 length equals 13 residues. The CDR3 protein is CASKKTVQETQYF. The CDR3 region has the DNA TGTGCCAGCAAAAAAACCGTACAAGAGACCCAGTACTTC.

In this sample, this clonotype turned up a few times. The chain couples TRBV19 to TRBJ1-5; 7 bases are a match to TRBD1. From germline, CDR1 is LNHDA and CDR2 SQIVND (reference sequence). Trimming cost V 7 bases and J 1 base; bases outside gene matches: 4. There are 14 residues in the CDR3. CDR3 residues: CASILQGSNQPQHF. DNA for the CDR3: TGTGCCAGTATCCTACAGGGGAGCAATCAGCCCCAGCATTTT.

The rearrangement links TRBV11-3 to TRBJ2-1; unclear D gene. The length of the CDR3 is 14 residues. Deletions cut 2 bases from V and 7 bases from J, with 12 bases between. Per the germline V gene, CDR1 is SGHNT and CDR2 is YENEEA. In nucleotides, the CDR3 is TGTGCCAGCAGCTTATCAGTGGCGGTTAATGAGCAGTTCTTC. The encoded protein is CASSLSVAVNEQFF.

This clonotype occurred many times. V gene TRBV19 combines with J gene TRBJ2-2, with 8 bases fitting TRBD2. The CDR3 has 16 amino acids. Unmatched junction bases numbered 8, after V lost 4 bases and J lost 4 bases. From germline, CDR1 is LNHDA and CDR2 SQIVND (reference sequence). The CDR3 here is CASSRSREGTTGELFF. The DNA for the CDR3 is TGTGCCAGTAGTAGGAGCCGGGAGGGAACCACCGGGGAGCTGTTTTTT. The variable domain in full, with the rest retrieved from reference TRBV19 and TRBJ2-2, is DGGITQSPKYLFRKEGQNVTLSCEQNLNHDAMYWYRQDPGQGLRLIYYSQIVNDFQKGDIAEGYSVSREKKESFPLTVTSAQKNPTAFYLCASSRSREGTTGELFFGEGSRLTVL.

This clonotype was found a few times. The J gene is TRBJ2-5, the V gene TRBV5-1; TRBD2 aligns across 8 bases. V was clipped by 3 bases and J by 2 bases; unmatched bases: 6. The germline gives CDR1 SGHRS, CDR2 YFSETQ. The length of the CDR3 is 15 residues. CDR3 DNA sequence: TGCGCCAGCAGCTCTACTAGCGGCCCTCAAGAGACCCAGTACTTC. It translates to CASSSTSGPQETQYF. The full variable domain, rest sourced from reference TRBV5-1 and TRBJ2-5, is KAGVTQTPRYLIKTRGQQVTLSCSPISGHRSVSWYQQTPGQGLQFLFEYFSETQRNKGNFPGRFSGRQFSNSRSEMNVSTLELGDSALYLCASSSTSGPQETQYFGPGTRLLVL.

J is TRBJ2-3 and V is TRBV18; TRBD2 might be the D (7 bases). From germline, CDR1 is KGHSH and CDR2 LQKENI. The CDR3 spans 16 residues. Trimming took off 3 bases at V and 2 bases at J, with 15 bases between the two ends. The CDR3 DNA reads TGTGCCAGCTCACCCACGCCGGGGGGCATCACAGATACGCAGTATTTT. As protein: CASSPTPGGITDTQYF.

This clonotype was picked up many times. The rearrangement joins TRBV6-2 or TRBV6-3 to TRBJ2-1; D perhaps matches TRBD2 (6 bases). CDR1 MNHEY and CDR2 SVGEGT come from the germline V gene. The CDR3 covers 15 residues. V was trimmed by 5 bases and J by 7 bases, leaving 18 bases between them. The CDR3 DNA reads TGTGCCAGCAGTACCGCGACTAGTGTGGGTAATGAGCAGTTCTTC. As protein: CASSTATSVGNEQFF.

V is TRBV29-1 and J is TRBJ2-1, with 13 nucleotides matching TRBD2. This CDR3 is 15 amino acids long. V dropped 7 bases and J dropped 5; count of bases not matched to a gene: 8. Germline CDR1 and CDR2: SQVTM and ANQGSEA. Here the CDR3 DNA reads TGCAGCGCCCCGACGACTAGCGGGGGGAACAATGAGCAGTTCTTC. It is translated as CSAPTTSGGNNEQFF.

V and J are TRBV3-1 and TRBJ2-5; D is ambiguous. CDR3 length: 16 residues. Trimming removed 2 bases at V and 1 base at J, with 14 bases between. Germline-derived CDR1 and CDR2 are LGHDT and YNNKEL (reference sequence). This chain's CDR3 is CASSQSRMGIQETQYF. CDR3 coding DNA: TGTGCCAGCAGCCAATCGAGGATGGGGATCCAAGAGACCCAGTACTTC.

V is TRBV3-1 and J is TRBJ2-3; D gene ambiguous. CDR1 is LGHDT and CDR2 is YNNKEL in the germline V gene (reference sequence). The CDR3 has 15 amino acids. V gave up 2 bases and J gave up 2 bases, with 11 bases separating them. The CDR3 DNA follows: TGTGCCAGCAGCCAACCCGTGGCGAACACAGATACGCAGTATTTT. Protein product: CASSQPVANTDTQYF.

The chain employs TRBV3-1 and TRBJ2-7; the D call may be TRBD1 or TRBD2 (6 bases each). The CDR3 is made up of 14 amino acids. The V gene's germline CDR1 is LGHDT and CDR2 YNNKEL (reference sequence). Trimming took off 1 base at V and 4 bases at J, with 11 bases between the two ends. The CDR3 nucleotides are TGTGCCAGCAGCCAAGGGAGAGGGGGGTACGAGCAGTACTTC. Its translation: CASSQGRGGYEQYF.

This sequence joins TRBV19 and TRBJ2-3; D unresolved. The CDR3 is made up of 12 amino acids. The germline CDR1 and CDR2 sequences are LNHDA and SQIVND (reference sequence). V dropped 5 bases and J dropped 5 bases, with 8 bases sitting between them. The CDR3 sequence: CASSPFQDTQYF. CDR3 sequence (DNA): TGTGCCAGTAGTCCCTTTCAAGATACGCAGTATTTT.

The chain has TRBV7-6 and TRBJ1-1; D might be TRBD1 (5 bases). V gave up 1 base and J gave up 6 bases, with 12 bases separating them. Germline CDR1 and CDR2: SGHVS and FNYEAQ. The CDR3 loop spans 14 amino acids. CDR3 in DNA: TGTGCCAGCAGCTTAGGTCCAGGGCAAGCTGAAGCTTTCTTT. This sequence encodes CASSLGPGQAEAFF. The variable domain in full, completed from reference TRBV7-6 and TRBJ1-1, reads GAGVSQSPRYKVTKRGQDVALRCDPISGHVSLYWYRQALGQGPEFLTYFNYEAQQDKSGLPNDRFSAERPEGSISTLTIQRTEQRDSAMYRCASSLGPGQAEAFFGQGTRLTVV.

This clonotype was seen many times. The rearrangement joins TRBV6-1 to TRBJ2-5; no clear D. V dropped 1 base and J dropped 1 base, with 7 bases sitting between them. This CDR3 has 14 residues. Germline values: CDR1 MNHNS, CDR2 SASEGT. CDR3 region: CASSEVGFQETQYF. The CDR3, as DNA: TGTGCCAGCAGTGAAGTCGGATTCCAAGAGACCCAGTACTTC.

The chain has TRBV20-1 and TRBJ2-1, with D possibly TRBD2 on 5 matching bases. The CDR3 has 12 amino acids. Germline V gene data show CDR1 as DFQATT and CDR2 as SNEGSKA (reference sequence). The V end was cut by 6 bases, the J end by 4 bases, with 10 bases between. This CDR3 is CSAQPGYNEQFF. CDR3 sequence (DNA): TGCAGTGCCCAACCGGGGTACAATGAGCAGTTCTTC.

The J gene is TRBJ2-2, the V gene TRBV29-1; 9 bases are a match to TRBD1. CDR3 size: 14 residues. Germline V gives CDR1 SQVTM, CDR2 ANQGSEA. The trim removed 6 bases at V and 4 bases at J, leaving 6 bases unmatched. The CDR3 region is CSVDRGLATGELFF. CDR3 nucleotides: TGCAGCGTGGACAGGGGCCTAGCCACCGGGGAGCTGTTTTTT.

There are a few counts of this clonotype. This sequence joins TRBV20-1 and TRBJ1-1; D remains ambiguous. Trimming shortened V by 6 bases and J by 4 bases, and 15 bases separated the two germline ends. This CDR3 region has 13 residues. Per the germline V gene, CDR1 is DFQATT and CDR2 is SNEGSKA (reference sequence). The CDR3: CSARNRERTEAFF. DNA for the CDR3: TGCAGTGCCCGGAACCGTGAACGCACTGAAGCTTTCTTT.

The rearrangement joins TRBV5-1 to TRBJ2-1; 9 bases are shared with TRBD2. CDR1 and CDR2 from the germline V gene are SGHRS and YFSETQ. V dropped 4 bases and J dropped 8; count of bases not matched to a gene: 7. CDR3 length equals 14 residues. The chain's CDR3 is CASSPRSGGYEQFF. The CDR3 nucleotides are TGCGCCAGCAGCCCCCGGAGCGGGGGGTATGAGCAGTTCTTC.

This clonotype showed up just a few times. The chain recombines TRBV7-6 with TRBJ2-3, with TRBD1 matching 7 bases. The trim removed 5 bases at V and 4 bases at J, leaving 12 bases unmatched. This CDR3 is 16 amino acids long. The V gene's germline CDR1 is SGHVS and CDR2 FNYEAQ. CDR3 loop: CASSPPTGDGADTQYF. The CDR3 DNA follows: TGTGCCAGCAGCCCCCCTACAGGGGATGGGGCAGATACGCAGTATTTT.

The rearrangement joins TRBV4-3 to TRBJ2-1; TRBD2 matches at 14 bases. The V and J ends lost 0 bases and 5 bases, in that order; junction bases with no gene match: 9. There are 19 residues in the CDR3. CDR1 LGHNA and CDR2 YSLEER come from the germline V gene. The CDR3 region is CASSQEGLAGGPYHNEQFF. The CDR3 nucleotides read TGCGCCAGCAGCCAAGAAGGACTAGCGGGGGGCCCTTACCACAATGAGCAGTTCTTC.

There are a few counts of this clonotype. The genes are TRBV7-2 and TRBJ1-1; 7 nucleotides line up with TRBD1. CDR3 length: 14 residues. The trim removed 6 bases at V and 4 bases at J, leaving 8 bases unmatched. Per the germline V gene, CDR1 is SGHTA and CDR2 is FQGNSA. This CDR3 is CASSRRQGPTEAFF. The CDR3, as DNA: TGTGCCAGCAGTCGAAGACAGGGCCCCACTGAAGCTTTCTTT. Supplemented by reference TRBV7-2 and TRBJ1-1, the full variable domain reads GAGVSQSPSNKVTEKGKDVELRCDPISGHTALYWYRQSLGQGLEFLIYFQGNSAPDKSGLPSDRFSAERTGGSVSTLTIQRTQQEDSAVYLCASSRRQGPTEAFFGQGTRLTVV.

This clonotype was counted ten times or more. The chain is built from TRBV5-1 and TRBJ2-5, with D perhaps given as TRBD1 or TRBD2 (6 bases each). Trimming left V 2 bases short and J 2 bases short, with 16 bases between. The CDR3 totals 16 residues. CDR1 is SGHRS and CDR2 is YFSETQ in the germline V gene. The DNA of the CDR3 is TGCGCCAGCAGCTTTGTCCCGGGGGCGCTTCAAGAGACCCAGTACTTC. It yields the protein CASSFVPGALQETQYF.

V usage is TRBV11-1 and J usage is TRBJ2-1; 8 nucleotides match TRBD1. V gave up 5 bases and J gave up 4 bases; unmatched junction bases: 4. Germline V gene sequence: CDR1 SGHAT, CDR2 FQDESV (reference sequence). CDR3 length: 14 amino acids. As DNA, the CDR3 is TGTGCCAGCAGCCCGGGACAGGCGTACAATGAGCAGTTCTTC. Its protein product is CASSPGQAYNEQFF.

This sequence joins TRBV2 and TRBJ2-1, with D possibly TRBD2 on 6 matching bases. Germline V CDR1 and CDR2: SNHLY, FYNNEI. The CDR3 extends over 21 amino acids. The V end was cut by 5 bases, the J end by 0 bases, with 29 bases between. This CDR3 is CASSRLRDSRGMIFSYNEQFF. In DNA form, the CDR3 reads TGTGCCAGCAGTCGCCTTCGGGACTCCCGCGGAATGATATTCTCCTACAATGAGCAGTTCTTC.

This rearrangement joins TRBV28 to TRBJ2-3; a possible D gene is TRBD2 (6 bases). The CDR3 covers 14 residues. Per the germline V gene, CDR1 is MDHEN and CDR2 is SYDVKM. Trimming stripped 4 bases from V and 3 bases from J, with 11 bases between. This chain's CDR3 is CASSSGTPTDTQYF. The CDR3 region has the DNA TGTGCCAGCAGTTCCGGGACTCCGACAGATACGCAGTATTTT.

The V and J genes are TRBV6-2 or TRBV6-3 and TRBJ2-1, with D unclear. Deletions cut 2 bases from V and 5 bases from J, with 13 bases between. Germline CDR1 MNHEY, CDR2 SVGEGT. This CDR3 comprises 15 residues. CDR3 coding DNA: TGTGCCAGCAGTTACCCACCTGGCGGAGACAATGAGCAGTTCTTC. Amino acids: CASSYPPGGDNEQFF.

The rearrangement uses TRBV19 and TRBJ2-3, with D unclear. Germline CDR1 reads LNHDA; CDR2 reads SQIVND (reference sequence). With 5 bases removed from V and 4 bases from J, the gap between germline ends came to 13 bases. The CDR3 spans 14 residues. In DNA, the CDR3 is TGTGCCAGTAGTCCCTCTCTGCGTGCAGATACGCAGTATTTT. The encoded protein is CASSPSLRADTQYF.